The 30 T cell receptor beta chains reported below all come from one sample, sequenced in a study of blood T cells in healthy people across ages. The second PCR ran roughly 6 to 11 cycles with a sample-barcoded 5' primer and J-beta primers. MiXCR, applied by TCRdb to the 5' RACE reads, yields one record per CDR3 protein. The sample records around 690,000 distinct CDR3 sequences, approximately 59% being singletons. Sequenced sample: blood. Source of these receptors: a man in his fifties or sixties in good health.

This chain uses TRBV10-3 with TRBJ2-1; the D call may be TRBD1 or TRBD2 (6 bases each). The CDR3 sequence is 16 residues long. V shed 0 bases and J shed 3 bases, with 12 bases lying between them. The germline V gene encodes CDR1 ENHRY and CDR2 SYGVKD. CDR3 nucleotide sequence: TGTGCCATCAGTGAGTCGACGGGGGCCCTCTACAATGAGCAGTTCTTC. Translated: CAISESTGALYNEQFF.

This clonotype was seen only a few times. This chain links TRBV4-1 with TRBJ1-6; 8 nucleotides match TRBD1. The CDR3 sequence is 15 residues long. V dropped 0 bases and J dropped 9; count of bases not matched to a gene: 4. Looked up from germline, CDR1 is MGHRA and CDR2 is YSYEKL. The CDR3 bases are TGCGCCAGCAGCCAAGACAACAGGGGGATTTCACCCCTCCACTTT. Protein: CASSQDNRGISPLHF.

The chain employs TRBV10-3 and TRBJ2-3; D possibly matches TRBD1 or TRBD2 (5 bases each). The CDR3 loop spans 14 amino acids. V was cut by 6 bases and J by 0 bases, with 10 bases left in between. The germline V gene encodes CDR1 ENHRY and CDR2 SYGVKD. The CDR3: CAIRGDTSTDTQYF. Here the CDR3 DNA reads TGTGCCATCAGGGGGGATACTAGCACAGATACGCAGTATTTT.

The genes are TRBV18 and TRBJ1-4; 10 bases are a match to TRBD1. The CDR3 has 16 amino acids. V lost 1 base to trimming and J lost 6 bases; unmatched junction nucleotides: 5. CDR1 is KGHSH and CDR2 is LQKENI in the germline V gene. The CDR3: CASSPLGGQGDEKLFF. CDR3 DNA: TGTGCCAGCTCACCACTTGGAGGACAGGGGGATGAAAAACTGTTTTTT.

Regarding this clonotype: One end of the junction is discordant with germline, which a read error may explain. The V gene is TRBV20-1, the J gene TRBJ2-1; TRBD2 aligns across 8 bases. The CDR3 loop spans 14 amino acids. Germline assignment: CDR1 DFQATT and CDR2 SNEGSKA (reference sequence). Here the CDR3 DNA reads TGCAGTGCCCCAGGTAGCGGGGCCTACAATAAGCAGTTCTTC. This gives the protein CSAPGSGAYNKQFF.

This clonotype was counted a few times. J is TRBJ2-1 and V is TRBV5-1; 9 bases are a match to TRBD2. The CDR3 runs to 14 residues. Germline V CDR1 and CDR2: SGHRS, YFSETQ. J was trimmed by 9 bases and V by 4 bases; bases with no gene match: 8. The CDR3 DNA follows: TGCGCCAGCAGCCCTGGCGGGGGGGCCTTTGAGCAGTTCTTC. It is translated as CASSPGGGAFEQFF. Complete variable domain (other parts from reference TRBV5-1 and TRBJ2-1): KAGVTQTPRYLIKTRGQQVTLSCSPISGHRSVSWYQQTPGQGLQFLFEYFSETQRNKGNFPGRFSGRQFSNSRSEMNVSTLELGDSALYLCASSPGGGAFEQFFGPGTRLTVL.

The chain uses TRBV4-1 and TRBJ2-6, with TRBD1 identical over 9 bases. CDR3 length: 18 amino acids. CDR1 is MGHRA, CDR2 YSYEKL, per germline. The V segment lost 3 bases and the J segment 0 bases; nucleotides outside the gene matches: 6. The CDR3, as DNA: TGCGCCAGCAGCCAGAGTGGGACAGGGAGCTCTGGGGCCAACGTCCTGACTTTC. This gives the protein CASSQSGTGSSGANVLTF.

The sample holds a few counts of this clonotype. CDR3 in amino acids: CASIVTLRETQYF. As DNA, the CDR3 is TGTGCCAGCATCGTAACGCTCCGTGAGACCCAGTACTTC. The gene calls are TRBV2 and TRBJ2-7; D unresolved. The J call may be mistaken, given a closer DNA end match to TRBJ2-5. CDR1 SNHLY and CDR2 FYNNEI come from the germline V gene. The CDR3 loop spans 13 amino acids.

This clonotype was seen only a few times. The chain is built from TRBV5-1 and TRBJ2-5, with D perhaps assigned TRBD1 or TRBD2 (6 bases each). CDR3 length: 15 residues. The ends were cut back, 0 bases at V and 5 bases at J, with 14 bases in the middle. Germline V gene sequence: CDR1 SGHRS, CDR2 YFSETQ. CDR3 loop: CASSLAYGGQETQYF. The DNA for the CDR3 is TGCGCCAGCAGCTTGGCCTATGGGGGGCAGGAGACCCAGTACTTC.

V and J are TRBV28 and TRBJ2-7; a possible D gene is TRBD1 (6 bases). The CDR3 is 14 residues long. V lost 10 bases, J lost 0 bases, and 16 bases lay in between. Germline assignment: CDR1 MDHEN and CDR2 SYDVKM. The CDR3 reads CATEGGRDSYEQYF. CDR3 DNA: TGTGCCACCGAAGGGGGACGCGACTCCTACGAGCAGTACTTC.

This clonotype turned up a few times. This chain links TRBV2 with TRBJ2-7; tentative D call: TRBD1 (6 bases). The germline V gene has CDR1 SNHLY and CDR2 FYNNEI. The V and J ends lost 5 bases and 9 bases respectively, with 11 bases between them. The CDR3 length is 11 residues. The CDR3 is CASSRTVGQYF. For the CDR3, the DNA is TGTGCCAGCAGTAGGACAGTCGGGCAGTACTTC. Complete variable domain (other parts from reference TRBV2 and TRBJ2-7): EPEVTQTPSHQVTQMGQEVILRCVPISNHLYFYWYRQILGQKVEFLVSFYNNEISEKSEIFDDQFSVERPDGSNFTLKIRSTKLEDSAMYFCASSRTVGQYFGPGTRLTVT.

The chain carries TRBV7-9 and TRBJ2-1, with D possibly being TRBD2 (6 bases). CDR3 length: 12 residues. V was pared by 8 bases and J by 6 bases, with 11 bases between. Germline V lookup: CDR1 SEHNR, CDR2 FQNEAQ (reference sequence). CDR3 in amino acids: CASGGLSNEQFF. In nucleotides, the CDR3 is TGTGCCAGCGGGGGGTTAAGCAATGAGCAGTTCTTC.

This clonotype appeared a single time. The J gene is TRBJ1-6, the V gene TRBV9, with TRBD1 identical over 7 bases. V was clipped by 4 bases and J by 7 bases; unmatched bases: 5. The CDR3 runs 14 residues. CDR1 is SGDLS and CDR2 is YYNGEE in the germline V gene. This chain's CDR3 is CASSSGQANSPLHF. The CDR3 coding sequence is TGTGCCAGCAGCTCCGGACAGGCAAATTCACCCCTCCACTTT.

The chain has TRBV20-1 and TRBJ1-1; no clear D gene. This CDR3 comprises 13 residues. Germline assignment: CDR1 DFQATT and CDR2 SNEGSKA (reference sequence). With 3 bases removed from V and 0 bases from J, the gap between germline ends came to 8 bases. The CDR3 is CSARADLNTEAFF. CDR3 sequence (DNA): TGCAGTGCTAGGGCAGACTTGAACACTGAAGCTTTCTTT.

The V and J genes are TRBV6-1 and TRBJ1-2; D is perhaps TRBD1 (5 bases). Germline V lookup: CDR1 MNHNS, CDR2 SASEGT. The CDR3 is made up of 14 amino acids. Deletions cut 4 bases from V and 6 bases from J, with 15 bases between. The CDR3, as DNA: TGTGCCAGCAGTGCCTTTGGGGGGGAGAATGGCTACACCTTC. Protein: CASSAFGGENGYTF.

The DNA for the CDR3 is TGTGCCAGCCAACAGGGTTCCTACAATGAGCAGTTCTTC. It translates to CASQQGSYNEQFF. V and J are TRBV6-1 and TRBJ2-1, with a tentative D call TRBD1 (6 bases). Trimming took off 8 bases at V and 1 base at J, with 9 bases between the two ends. This CDR3 is 13 amino acids long. From germline, CDR1 is MNHNS and CDR2 SASEGT.

The CDR3 sequence is CSAWGQGDYEQYF. CDR3 nucleotide sequence: TGCAGCGCATGGGGGCAGGGGGACTACGAGCAGTACTTC. The chain recombines TRBV29-1 with TRBJ2-7, with 7 bases lining up with TRBD1. The germline V gene encodes CDR1 SQVTM and CDR2 ANQGSEA. The CDR3 length is 13 residues. V shed 7 bases, J shed 3 bases, and the junction held 9 bases outside the gene matches.

This clonotype was counted once. The chain joins TRBV6-2 or TRBV6-3 to TRBJ2-5; D unclear. Germline loops: CDR1 MNHEY, CDR2 SVGEGT. Trimming shortened V by 1 base and J by 2 bases, and 5 bases separated the two germline ends. CDR3 length equals 13 residues. The chain's CDR3 is CASSYLRQETQYF. CDR3 DNA sequence: TGTGCCAGCAGTTACTTAAGGCAAGAGACCCAGTACTTC.

This clonotype was detected a few times. J is TRBJ2-1 and V is TRBV15; the D is unclear. The CDR3 runs to 13 residues. Germline V gives CDR1 LNHNV, CDR2 YYDKDF (reference sequence). The ends were cut back, 1 base at V and 12 bases at J, with 13 bases in the middle. The CDR3 reads CATSRAGSMGQFF. For the CDR3, the DNA is TGTGCCACCAGCAGAGCGGGTAGCATGGGGCAGTTCTTC.

The CDR3 protein is CASSWSGESYEQYF. CDR3 DNA: TGTGCCAGCAGTTGGTCAGGGGAATCCTACGAGCAGTACTTC. J is TRBJ2-7 and V is TRBV7-2, with D tentatively TRBD1 (6 bases). The CDR3 covers 14 residues. V shed 6 bases and J shed 1 base, with 13 bases lying between them. Germline V gives CDR1 SGHTA, CDR2 FQGNSA.

This chain connects TRBV4-1 to TRBJ2-5; D remains ambiguous. From germline, CDR1 is MGHRA and CDR2 YSYEKL. The V end was cut by 4 bases, the J end by 3 bases, with 12 bases between. CDR3 length equals 14 residues. The CDR3: CASSRQEVEETQYF. In nucleotides, the CDR3 is TGCGCCAGCAGCCGCCAAGAAGTGGAAGAGACCCAGTACTTC.

This chain links TRBV27 with TRBJ1-2, with no clear D. CDR3 length equals 13 residues. Germline CDR1 and CDR2: MNHEY and SMNVEV (reference sequence). Deletions cut 4 bases from V and 8 bases from J, with 14 bases between. This CDR3 reads CASSSTTAEGYTF. CDR3 sequence (DNA): TGTGCCAGCAGTTCCACCACAGCTGAGGGCTACACCTTC.

In DNA form, the CDR3 reads TGTGCCAGCAGCTTAGTCTACCTCAGGGGTGAGACCCAGTACTTC. It encodes CASSLVYLRGETQYF. The chain combines TRBV7-2 with TRBJ2-5, with a possible D match to TRBD1 (6 bases). From germline, CDR1 is SGHTA and CDR2 FQGNSA. The V gene lost 1 base and the J gene lost 5 bases, with 14 bases spanning the gap. The CDR3 consists of 15 residues.

The rearrangement uses TRBV20-1 and TRBJ2-6; possible D gene TRBD2, 5 bases. V lost 0 bases to trimming and J lost 2 bases, with 8 bases between them. This CDR3 is built from 15 residues. The germline V gene encodes CDR1 DFQATT and CDR2 SNEGSKA (reference sequence). The DNA for the CDR3 is TGCAGTGCTAGAGATGAGGGAACTGGGGCCAACGTCCTGACTTTC. Protein: CSARDEGTGANVLTF.

This clonotype was seen a handful of times. The chain recombines TRBV10-3 with TRBJ1-2; the match to TRBD1 covers 9 bases. Germline CDR1 ENHRY, CDR2 SYGVKD. V shed 10 bases and J 3 bases; nucleotides not matched to a gene: 6. This CDR3 is 13 amino acids long. CDR3 coding DNA: TGTGCCACCCGGGACAGGGTTGACTATGGCTACACCTTC. The encoded protein is CATRDRVDYGYTF.

The chain joins TRBV6-6 to TRBJ2-5, with TRBD2 matching 9 bases. Germline V gene sequence: CDR1 MNHNY, CDR2 SVGAGI (reference sequence). CDR3 length: 15 amino acids. V trimming: 4 bases; J trimming: 1 base; junction bases outside the gene matches: 4. The CDR3 DNA reads as TGTGCCAGCAGTTTTAGCGGGGGAACCCAAGAGACCCAGTACTTC. Translated, it gives CASSFSGGTQETQYF.

V and J are TRBV3-1 and TRBJ1-2; 7 bases match TRBD1. The germline V gene encodes CDR1 LGHDT and CDR2 YNNKEL (reference sequence). The CDR3 is 16 residues long. The ends lost 4 bases at V and 0 bases at J; junction bases unmatched: 8. The CDR3, as DNA: TGTGCCAGCAGCCGGAAGGGACAGTTTTCTAACTATGGCTACACCTTC. The encoded protein is CASSRKGQFSNYGYTF.

This chain uses TRBV3-1 with TRBJ2-5, with D possibly being TRBD2 (5 bases). The V end lost 7 bases, the J end lost 2 bases, and 17 bases lay between the germline ends. The germline V gene has CDR1 LGHDT and CDR2 YNNKEL (reference sequence). The CDR3 loop spans 15 amino acids. CDR3 DNA: TGTGCCAGCACCCCCGGGATCTGGAGACAAGAGACCCAGTACTTC. Protein product: CASTPGIWRQETQYF.

V and J are TRBV5-1 and TRBJ2-5, with 9 bases aligning to TRBD1. The DNA end lines up better with TRBJ2-7; the J call may be wrong. The CDR3 sequence is 15 residues long. Germline values: CDR1 SGHRS, CDR2 YFSETQ. The CDR3 DNA follows: TGCGCCAGCAGCTTGGGGGACAGGGACAACTACGAGCAGTACTTC. It specifies CASSLGDRDNYEQYF.

The sample holds a few counts of this clonotype. The chain is built from TRBV20-1 and TRBJ1-2; TRBD1 aligns across 7 bases. The V segment lost 3 bases and the J segment 2 bases; nucleotides outside the gene matches: 9. The length of the CDR3 is 15 residues. The germline gives CDR1 DFQATT, CDR2 SNEGSKA (reference sequence). The CDR3 loop is CSASRTGKSNYGYTF. The CDR3 DNA sequence: TGCAGTGCTAGCAGGACAGGCAAATCCAACTATGGCTACACCTTC.